A single sample is the source of the 27 T cell receptor beta chains below, sequenced in a study of regulatory T cells in long-lasting Graves disease. Arm-PCR of CDR3 regions and iRepertoire HTBI primers were used to build TCR beta libraries. TCRdb reanalysed the multiplex PCR reads using MiXCR and keeps one entry per CDR3 protein. The sample has around 480,000 distinct CDR3 sequences; 15% to 20% are singletons. Time point indicated: newly diagnosed GD, antithyroid drugs for less than 3 months. RNA extracted from PBMCs served as the sequencing template. The data also belong to a second study, concerning T cells in Graves' hyperthyroidism and ophthalmopathy.

The sample consisted of peripheral blood mononuclear cells (PBMCs), taken at new diagnosis, from a patient treated with antithyroid drugs. All receptors come from a woman aged 40 to 65 with Graves disease.

This clonotype was found a few times. The chain is built from TRBV9 and TRBJ2-5; maybe TRBD1 (5 bases). V dropped 4 bases and J dropped 5 bases, with 15 bases sitting between them. Germline loops: CDR1 SGDLS, CDR2 YYNGEE. CDR3 length equals 14 residues. CDR3 nucleotide sequence: TGTGCCAGCAGCCCTTTCAGGGTGGGGGAGACCCAGTACTTC. Amino acid sequence: CASSPFRVGETQYF. Full variable domain (rest looked up from reference TRBV9 and TRBJ2-5): DSGVTQTPKHLITATGQRVTLRCSPRSGDLSVYWYQQSLDQGLQFLIQYYNGEERAKGNILERFSAQQFPDLHSELNLSSLELGDSALYFCASSPFRVGETQYFGPGTRLLVL.

This clonotype was detected a few times. The chain employs TRBV29-1 and TRBJ1-2, with D unclear. The CDR3 consists of 11 residues. Germline lookup yields CDR1 SQVTM and CDR2 ANQGSEA. The V gene lost 3 bases and the J gene lost 7 bases, with 9 bases spanning the gap. Here the CDR3 reads CSVETVGGYTF. As DNA, the CDR3 is TGCAGCGTTGAGACCGTTGGTGGCTACACCTTC.

The genes are TRBV19 and TRBJ1-2, with 8 bases fitting TRBD1. Germline V gives CDR1 LNHDA, CDR2 SQIVND (reference sequence). The CDR3 totals 14 residues. With 5 bases clipped from V and 0 bases from J, the junction kept 2 bases outside the gene matches. Here the CDR3 reads CASSVQGANYGYTF. In DNA form, the CDR3 reads TGTGCCAGTAGTGTACAGGGGGCTAACTATGGCTACACCTTC. The full variable domain, with the rest looked up from reference TRBV19 and TRBJ1-2, is DGGITQSPKYLFRKEGQNVTLSCEQNLNHDAMYWYRQDPGQGLRLIYYSQIVNDFQKGDIAEGYSVSREKKESFPLTVTSAQKNPTAFYLCASSVQGANYGYTFGSGTRLTVV.

This clonotype was counted ten times or more. The rearrangement joins TRBV30 to TRBJ2-5, with 7 bases identical to TRBD2. Germline V CDR1 and CDR2: GTSNPN, SVGIG (reference sequence). There are 14 residues in the CDR3. V dropped 0 bases and J dropped 6; count of bases not matched to a gene: 7. The CDR3 DNA follows: TGTGCCTGGAGTGTACTGCGGGGGAGGAAGACCCAGTACTTC. This codes for CAWSVLRGRKTQYF.

This clonotype was picked up many times. The chain carries TRBV12-3 or TRBV12-4 and TRBJ1-6; D gene uncertain. The CDR3 is made up of 12 amino acids. V was shortened by 1 base and J by 11 bases, with 6 bases between the two germline ends. CDR3 amino acids: CASSLVMAPLHF. CDR3 nucleotides: TGTGCCAGCAGTTTAGTGATGGCACCCCTCCACTTT.

This clonotype was found many times. The chain links TRBV6-1 to TRBJ2-5; D remains unclear. The CDR3 extends over 13 amino acids. The germline CDR1 and CDR2 sequences are MNHNS and SASEGT. V was cut by 0 bases and J by 5 bases, with 7 bases left in between. The CDR3 spells CASSEAPGETQYF. CDR3 sequence (DNA): TGTGCCAGCAGTGAAGCACCGGGCGAGACCCAGTACTTC.

This clonotype was seen many times. V usage is TRBV30 and J usage is TRBJ2-3; D is possibly TRBD1 (6 bases). This CDR3 is 14 amino acids long. CDR1 and CDR2 (germline): GTSNPN, SVGIG (reference sequence). V gave up 0 bases and J gave up 2 bases, with 9 bases separating them. The CDR3 sequence is CAWSVGQITDTQYF. The CDR3 bases are TGTGCCTGGAGTGTTGGACAGATCACAGATACGCAGTATTTT.

This clonotype has a handful of counts. For the CDR3, the DNA is TGTGCCACCAGCAGAGATCTCCTAGCGGAGACCCAGTACTTC. This translates into CATSRDLLAETQYF. This chain links TRBV15 with TRBJ2-5, with D maybe TRBD2 (6 bases). The CDR3 contains 14 residues. CDR1 LNHNV and CDR2 YYDKDF come from the germline V gene (reference sequence). V lost 0 bases to trimming and J lost 5 bases, with 10 bases between them.

Comment on this clonotype: Germline and junction disagree at one end, which may indicate a read error. CDR3 in amino acids: CASSYGTGTETLFF. CDR3 nucleotide sequence: TGTGCCAGCAGTTACGGAACCGGGACAGAAACACTGTTTTTT. This chain joins TRBV6-5 and TRBJ1-4; 7 nucleotides match TRBD1. The CDR3 extends over 14 amino acids. Looked up from germline, CDR1 is MNHEY and CDR2 is SVGAGI.

This clonotype was seen more than once but under ten times. V usage is TRBV4-1 and J usage is TRBJ1-5; the D is unclear. The CDR3 contains 14 residues. Germline V gene data show CDR1 as MGHRA and CDR2 as YSYEKL. V shed 0 bases and J shed 5 bases, with 8 bases lying between them. The CDR3 here is CASSQEGSDQPQHF. The CDR3, as DNA: TGCGCCAGCAGCCAAGAGGGCAGCGATCAGCCCCAGCATTTT.

This clonotype came up many times. V and J are TRBV12-3 or TRBV12-4 and TRBJ2-7, with D perhaps TRBD2 (5 bases). Trimming removed 4 bases from V and 7 bases from J, with 17 bases in between. This CDR3 spans 14 amino acids. For the CDR3, the DNA is TGTGCCAGCAGTTCCCCTTCCGGGGTTAGGGAGCAGTACTTC. The encoded protein is CASSSPSGVREQYF.

This clonotype was recorded at least ten times. The chain combines TRBV2 with TRBJ2-5; D possibly corresponds to TRBD2 (5 bases). V lost 7 bases, J lost 5 bases, and 11 bases lay in between. The CDR3 runs 12 residues. CDR1 is SNHLY and CDR2 is FYNNEI in the germline V gene. CDR3 nucleotides: TGTGCCAGCACCATCGAGCGGGAGACCCAGTACTTC. Protein sequence: CASTIERETQYF.

This clonotype has at least ten counts. The chain links TRBV7-3 to TRBJ2-5; D uncertain. The germline V gene has CDR1 SGHTA and CDR2 FQGTGA. The CDR3 consists of 17 residues. The germline V and J ends were trimmed by 3 bases and 5 bases, with 22 bases remaining between them. The CDR3 is CASSFVGGTFSRETQYF. DNA for the CDR3: TGTGCCAGCAGCTTCGTCGGCGGAACCTTCTCTCGGGAGACCCAGTACTTC. The full variable domain, rest sourced from reference TRBV7-3 and TRBJ2-5, is GAGVSQTPSNKVTEKGKYVELRCDPISGHTALYWYRQSLGQGPEFLIYFQGTGAADDSGLPNDRFFAVRPEGSVSTLKIQRTERGDSAVYLCASSFVGGTFSRETQYFGPGTRLLVL.

The table lists this clonotype with a few counts. This chain links TRBV18 with TRBJ1-1; 7 positions match TRBD1. CDR3 size: 17 residues. CDR1 is KGHSH, CDR2 LQKENI, per germline. The V segment lost 0 bases and the J segment 2 bases; nucleotides outside the gene matches: 9. The CDR3 nucleotides are TGTGCCAGCTCACCACCCACAGGGGTCTCGGCCAACACTGAAGCTTTCTTT. Translation: CASSPPTGVSANTEAFF.

This clonotype turned up a few times. The V gene is TRBV3-1, the J gene TRBJ1-1, with D possibly TRBD1 on 6 matching bases. Germline CDR1 LGHDT, CDR2 YNNKEL (reference sequence). This CDR3 spans 13 amino acids. V was clipped by 4 bases and J by 6 bases, with 12 bases between them. The CDR3 loop is CASSPRGGAEAFF. CDR3 coding DNA: TGTGCCAGCAGCCCACGAGGGGGAGCTGAAGCTTTCTTT.

Many counts were recorded for this clonotype. In DNA form, the CDR3 reads TGTGCCAGCAGCCAAAGCGAAAGAGAAAAACTGTTTTTT. It is translated as CASSQSEREKLFF. This chain connects TRBV3-1 to TRBJ1-4; D is uncertain. Germline V gene lookup returns CDR1 LGHDT and CDR2 YNNKEL (reference sequence). CDR3 length equals 13 residues. V was shortened by 2 bases and J by 8 bases, with 9 bases between the two germline ends.

This clonotype has at least ten counts. The gene calls are TRBV2 and TRBJ1-1; D call uncertain. Germline V CDR1 and CDR2: SNHLY, FYNNEI. The CDR3 spans 13 residues. The ends were cut back, 4 bases at V and 1 base at J, with 7 bases in the middle. The CDR3 here is CASSVPENTEAFF. The CDR3 DNA reads TGTGCCAGCAGTGTACCGGAGAACACTGAAGCTTTCTTT.

This clonotype was detected a few times. The chain joins TRBV6-2 or TRBV6-3 to TRBJ1-3, with D hard to call. Germline-derived CDR1 and CDR2 are MNHEY and SVGEGT. Trimming removed 0 bases from V and 2 bases from J, with 14 bases in between. This CDR3 is built from 17 residues. DNA of the CDR3: TGTGCCAGCAGTTACTCGACCCGGAGTGGGGCTGGAAACACCATATATTTT. This sequence encodes CASSYSTRSGAGNTIYF.

V usage is TRBV7-9 and J usage is TRBJ1-2, with D unresolved. Germline CDR1 reads SEHNR; CDR2 reads FQNEAQ (reference sequence). The CDR3 is made up of 15 amino acids. Trimming stripped 2 bases from V and 2 bases from J, with 12 bases between. The CDR3 reads CASSLLVRANYGYTF. The CDR3 DNA is TGTGCCAGCAGCTTACTGGTTAGGGCCAACTATGGCTACACCTTC.

V is TRBV28 and J is TRBJ2-3; 10 positions match TRBD1. Germline CDR1 MDHEN, CDR2 SYDVKM. The CDR3 has 16 residues. The trim removed 5 bases at V and 2 bases at J, leaving 7 bases unmatched. CDR3 in amino acids: CASSQMDRGDTDTQYF. The CDR3 DNA reads TGTGCCAGCAGTCAAATGGACAGGGGGGACACAGATACGCAGTATTTT. The entire variable domain, with the rest obtained from reference TRBV28 and TRBJ2-3, is as follows: DVKVTQSSRYLVKRTGEKVFLECVQDMDHENMFWYRQDPGLGLRLIYFSYDVKMKEKGDIPEGYSVSREKKERFSLILESASTNQTSMYLCASSQMDRGDTDTQYFGPGTRLTVL.

This clonotype was seen a few times. DNA for the CDR3: TGTGCCAGCAGTGACTCTAGCGGCTCCTACAATGAGCAGTTCTTC. This codes for CASSDSSGSYNEQFF. The rearrangement uses TRBV6-4 and TRBJ2-1; D perhaps matches TRBD2 (6 bases). CDR3 length: 15 residues. V dropped 0 bases and J dropped 0 bases, with 6 bases sitting between them. Germline V lookup: CDR1 MRHNA, CDR2 SNTAGT.

This clonotype was counted at least ten times. The chain employs TRBV28 and TRBJ1-1; TRBD1 aligns across 9 bases. V was clipped by 6 bases and J by 9 bases; unmatched bases: 8. CDR3 length: 13 amino acids. Germline V lookup: CDR1 MDHEN, CDR2 SYDVKM. This chain's CDR3 is CASSPGQGRQAFF. For the CDR3, the DNA is TGTGCCAGCAGCCCCGGACAGGGGCGTCAAGCTTTCTTT.

This clonotype was seen only a few times. This chain joins TRBV2 and TRBJ1-5; 7 bases match TRBD1. Per germline, CDR1 SNHLY and CDR2 FYNNEI. V was pared by 6 bases and J by 6 bases, with 5 bases of the junction left unmatched. The CDR3 extends over 13 amino acids. The CDR3 DNA reads as TGTGCCAGCAGCCCGACAGGGTTTCAGCCCCAGCATTTT. Encoded protein: CASSPTGFQPQHF.

This clonotype was observed a handful of times. The chain joins TRBV5-1 to TRBJ1-1; TRBD1 agrees at 11 bases. Trimming removed 0 bases from V and 5 bases from J; junction bases left unmatched: 9. Germline assignment: CDR1 SGHRS and CDR2 YFSETQ. The CDR3 extends over 17 amino acids. CDR3 sequence (DNA): TGCGCCAGCAGCTTGGAGGGACAGGGGGTCGTAGGTACTGAAGCTTTCTTT. Its protein is CASSLEGQGVVGTEAFF.

This clonotype was counted ten times or more. V is TRBV6-1 and J is TRBJ2-1, with 8 bases that match TRBD1. The CDR3 consists of 17 residues. Losses at the gene ends were 6 bases for V and 1 base for J; bases not matched to a gene: 11. CDR1 is MNHNS, CDR2 SASEGT, per germline. This CDR3 is CASRYTGGKGSYNEQFF. The CDR3 DNA is TGTGCCAGCAGATATACAGGGGGGAAAGGGTCCTACAATGAGCAGTTCTTC.

This clonotype was counted only a few times. It is likely a read error, because the conserved phenylalanine at the end of the CDR3 is missing. V is TRBV6-1 and J is TRBJ2-7; D is perhaps TRBD2 (5 bases). The V end lost 4 bases, the J end lost 5 bases, and 15 bases lay between the germline ends. In germline, CDR1 is MNHNS, CDR2 SASEGT. The CDR3 covers 14 residues. The CDR3 here is CASSATRGIDEQYL. The CDR3, as DNA: TGTGCCAGCAGTGCTACAAGAGGGATAGACGAGCAGTACCTC.

This clonotype was seen a few times. This chain uses TRBV6-1 with TRBJ1-3; D call uncertain. V shed 7 bases and J shed 3 bases, with 10 bases lying between them. The CDR3 extends over 13 amino acids. The germline V gene encodes CDR1 MNHNS and CDR2 SASEGT. The CDR3 region has the DNA TGTGCCAGCACCCGGAATAGTGGAAACACCATATATTTT. This codes for CASTRNSGNTIYF.